One and the same sample provided the 8 T cell receptor beta chains below, sequenced in a study of type 1 regulatory T cells. Their antigens remain unidentified. One entry per CDR3 protein results from TCRdb running MiXCR on the reads. The sample holds some 21,000 distinct CDR3 sequences, about 45% seen once. The specimen sequenced was cultured T cells, either the whole culture or a sorted T cell fraction (not recorded which). These receptors originate from a human donor in good health.

This chain joins TRBV11-3 and TRBJ2-7; D perhaps matches TRBD1 (7 bases). CDR1 SGHNT and CDR2 YENEEA come from the germline V gene. Trimming removed 7 bases at V and 5 bases at J, with 12 bases between. The CDR3 length is 12 residues. The CDR3 nucleotides read TGTGCCAGCAAGGGCAGGGGGGACGAGCAGTACTTC. Encoded protein: CASKGRGDEQYF.

Written as DNA, the CDR3 is TGTGCCAGCAGTTATACTAGCGGGGGTCCCCAGACCACAGATACGCAGTATTTT. Amino acids: CASSYTSGGPQTTDTQYF. The V gene is TRBV4-2, the J gene TRBJ2-3; 11 bases map to TRBD2. The CDR3 covers 18 residues. Germline loops: CDR1 LGHNA, CDR2 YNFKEQ. V dropped 6 bases and J dropped 2; count of bases not matched to a gene: 13.

The chain uses TRBV27 and TRBJ1-6; D is perhaps TRBD1 (5 bases). This CDR3 is built from 15 residues. V was trimmed by 3 bases and J by 14 bases, leaving 20 bases between them. CDR1 is MNHEY and CDR2 is SMNVEV in the germline V gene (reference sequence). The chain's CDR3 is CASSFNSGIQGTLHF. The CDR3 nucleotides are TGTGCCAGCAGTTTTAACTCAGGGATTCAGGGTACCCTCCACTTT.

This chain links TRBV7-2 with TRBJ2-2; D unclear. CDR3 size: 16 residues. Trimming cost V 3 bases and J 2 bases, with 13 bases left between them. Germline values: CDR1 SGHTA, CDR2 FQGNSA. CDR3 nucleotides: TGTGCCAGCAGCTTCTTTTCCGGTCCCAACACCGGGGAGCTGTTTTTT. This codes for CASSFFSGPNTGELFF.

The rearrangement uses TRBV20-1 and TRBJ2-1, with 13 bases matching TRBD2. Per germline, CDR1 DFQATT and CDR2 SNEGSKA (reference sequence). CDR3 length equals 16 residues. Unmatched junction bases numbered 9, after V lost 2 bases and J lost 8 bases. This chain's CDR3 is CSARKLAGGSSYEQFF. CDR3 coding DNA: TGCAGTGCTAGAAAACTAGCGGGGGGGTCGAGCTATGAGCAGTTCTTC.

This clonotype was detected a few times. The chain links TRBV10-2 to TRBJ2-7, with 7 bases matching TRBD2. Trimming took 6 bases from V and 7 from J; bases not matched to a gene: 9. In germline, CDR1 is WSHSY, CDR2 SAAADI. CDR3 length equals 13 residues. CDR3 region: CASRRSGGGEQYF. The CDR3 DNA is TGCGCCAGCAGGCGATCCGGGGGAGGGGAGCAGTACTTC.

This clonotype turned up a few times. V and J are TRBV7-2 and TRBJ2-1, with 13 nucleotides matching TRBD2. The V and J ends lost 6 bases and 3 bases, in that order; junction bases with no gene match: 14. Germline CDR1 is SGHTA and CDR2 is FQGNSA. The CDR3 extends over 19 amino acids. The CDR3 coding sequence is TGTGCCAGCAGTTTCCCGGGACTAGCGGGGCAAGCTCTCTACAATGAGCAGTTCTTC. Translated, it gives CASSFPGLAGQALYNEQFF.

By sample fraction, this clonotype is medium-sized. The chain joins TRBV18 to TRBJ2-7, with D unclear. The CDR3 is 14 amino acids. CDR1 and CDR2 from the germline V gene are KGHSH and LQKENI. The ends were cut back, 1 base at V and 0 bases at J, with 7 bases in the middle. The CDR3 DNA sequence: TGTGCCAGCTCACCACAACAGACCTCCTACGAGCAGTACTTC. Encoded protein: CASSPQQTSYEQYF.